Ten or more counts support the clone carrying this T cell receptor (beta chain). What it binds is unknown. The source of the sample is a study of neurological immune-mediated disorders. The CDR3 is 14 residues long. Trimming stripped 5 bases from V and 7 bases from J, with 19 bases between. CDR1 DFQATT and CDR2 SNEGSKA come from the germline V gene (reference sequence). 5'RACE employing 10-nucleotide random UMIs yielded the cDNA. TCRdb fed the 5' RACE reads into MiXCR, producing one record per CDR3 protein. This table has more than 45,000 distinct CDR3 sequences, around 10% appearing once. The study's findings and limits: Across subjects, expanded clones had no CDR3 amino acid sequences in common, pointing to private repertoires in all groups.

The chain is built from TRBV20-1 and TRBJ2-3; no definite D call. This receptor was identified in a man aged 60 to 69 in good health. Sequencing input: PBMCs. CDR3 bases: TGCAGTGCTCCATTACCAGGTGGCACGAATACGCAGTATTTT. It specifies CSAPLPGGTNTQYF.